This TCR beta chain emerged from a study of blood T cell repertoires in COVID-19 (dated by TCRdb to the early 2020s). In terms of the full investigation: Samples covering the acute and convalescent phases of COVID-19 were provided by collaborators in the United States, Italy and Spain. The prospective study material was composed of cDNA or gDNA derived from T cells, B-cell-depleted T cells, or PBMCs. Deeply sampled blood TCRbeta repertoires from subjects exposed to, actively infected with, or recovered from COVID-19 were included in the dataset. The repertoires were made available in a free public database intended to serve as a resource for research on the immune response to SARS-CoV-2. The samples were drawn from two sources: the first 160 participants of the ongoing ImmuneRACE study, and 1,000 to 1,500 subjects contributed by 6 global collaborators. A de-identified subject ID, COVID-19 status, age in years and sex were almost always included in the sample metadata. Where available, HLA class I and class II types were obtained from metadata supplied by the sample provider rather than from assay-based typing. Overall study results and their limits: How much clinical and demographic metadata was included differed by source and by participant, and the metadata was provided uncurated.

The immunoSEQ Assay, a bias-controlled multiplex PCR, was used to amplify TCRbeta CDR3 regions from genomic DNA. On the authors' methods: Within the assay, amplification of reference gene primers was used to estimate how many nucleated cells each sample contained. To quantify the absolute abundance of each unique TCRbeta CDR3 rearrangement, sequence reads were collapsed and filtered. Productive Simpson clonality was computed per sample as the square root of Simpson's diversity index over productive rearrangements. What TCRdb holds here is the immuneACCESS table cut down to in-frame rearrangements. Part of the clones is not present; checked against another copy, under half of the missing clones reflect an unresolved V gene, and the others are unexplained. V and J calls and clone size come straight from that table; D and trimming were deduced from the DNA. Across this sample there are under 80,000 clones, with around 77% seen only once. In total, the top ten clones hold less than 25% of the sample.

Clipping removes 1 base from V and 13 bases from J, with 5 as the unmatched junction base count. CDR3 length: 13 amino acids, cysteine to phenylalanine. Solely the CDR3 DNA is kept, with 39 bases framed from the first base. As regards this clone: There is no known antigen for this receptor. Base qualities are not provided; no much larger clone lies one nucleotide away.

Whole blood was collected in K2EDTA tubes by collaborating institutions according to the institutions' own protocols. Collaborator samples were shipped for TCRbeta analysis as frozen whole blood, isolated PBMCs, or DNA extracted from either sample type. The chain is made from TRBV12-3 or TRBV12-4 and TRBJ2-1; the central 9 bases match TRBD1. The sequencing sample was made of peripheral blood. The sequence was obtained from an elderly man with active or convalescent COVID-19. The DNA sequence reads TGTGCCAGCAGTTTAGGAGTGGACAGGGGCCAGTTCTTC. This translates into CASSLGVDRGQFF.